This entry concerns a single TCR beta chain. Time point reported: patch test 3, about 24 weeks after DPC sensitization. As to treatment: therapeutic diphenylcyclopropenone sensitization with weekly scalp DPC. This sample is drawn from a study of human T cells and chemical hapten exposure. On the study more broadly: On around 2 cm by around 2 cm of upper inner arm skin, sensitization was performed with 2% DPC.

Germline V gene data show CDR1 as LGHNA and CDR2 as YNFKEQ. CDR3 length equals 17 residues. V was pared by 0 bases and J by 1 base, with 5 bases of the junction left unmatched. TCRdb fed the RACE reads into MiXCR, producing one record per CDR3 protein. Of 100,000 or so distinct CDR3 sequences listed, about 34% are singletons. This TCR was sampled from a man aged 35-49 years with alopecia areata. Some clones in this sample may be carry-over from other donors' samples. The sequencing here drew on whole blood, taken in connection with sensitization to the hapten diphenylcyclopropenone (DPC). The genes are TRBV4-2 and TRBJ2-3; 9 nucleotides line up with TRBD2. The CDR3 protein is CASSQEPLAGGTDTQYF. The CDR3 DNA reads TGTGCCAGCAGCCAAGAGCCCTTAGCGGGGGGCACAGATACGCAGTATTTT.